This T cell receptor beta chain was profiled in a study of technical replicates of blood from several donors. Germline CDR1 and CDR2: MGHRA and YSYEKL. V lost 4 bases to trimming and J lost 7 bases; unmatched junction nucleotides: 11. The CDR3 is made up of 16 amino acids. Measured with immunoSEQ multiplex PCR; TCRdb has only the in-frame clones, and not every one. The repertoire holds over 65,000 clones, with around 94% as singletons. The V and J genes are TRBV4-1 and TRBJ2-3, with 10 bases aligning to TRBD2. This TCR was sampled from a human donor in good health. Sequencing used T cells isolated from PBMCs. The DNA of the CDR3 is TGCGCCAGCAGCCTCGGGACTAGCGTCGGCACTAATACGCAGTATTTT. Encoded protein: CASSLGTSVGTNTQYF.